This T cell receptor (beta chain) was observed in a study of T cells expressing NK-cell markers. For the study at large: Seven of the eight sequenced donors were HCMV-seropositive; one was seronegative.

TCRdb re-analyzed the 5' RACE reads; it lists each CDR3 protein once, without DNA. The sample holds 6,500 to 9,500 distinct CDR3 sequences. The CDR3 totals 14 residues. The germline V gene has CDR1 DFQATT and CDR2 SNEGSKA (reference sequence). Note on this clonotype: Its antigen is currently unknown.

Study-wide results and caveats: Where several donors were concerned, these clonotypes also led the CD3+CD56-NKG2C+ fraction.

The chain is built from TRBV20-1 and TRBJ2-7; the TRBD2 assignment by TCRdb is unverifiable without DNA. The origin of this receptor is a man aged 18 to 69 in good health. Sequences were obtained from blood T cells: a sorted CD56 or NKG2C T cell subset, CD4+ or CD8+ T cells, or bulk PBMC T cells (not recorded which). CDR3 sequence: CSARDLAGVAEQYF.